The source of this T cell receptor (beta chain) is a study of cytomegalovirus exposure and HLA in healthy donors. Vbeta (60) and Jbeta (13) primers were used in the PCR. TCRdb's table, derived via immunoSEQ multiplex PCR, lists solely in-frame clones and lacks some. The sample holds some 70,000 clones. Trimming shortened V by 0 bases and J by 4 bases, and 8 bases separated the two germline ends. Germline CDR1 reads SGHRS; CDR2 reads YFSETQ. The CDR3 sequence is 14 residues long. Broader study findings: Reports indicated that the classifier achieved high specificity and sensitivity in diagnosing cytomegalovirus status. Several V segments, TRBV6-2 and TRBV6-3 among them, could not be told apart and were dropped.

Considering frequency, this clone is medium-sized. Antigen: not known. The chain joins TRBV5-1 to TRBJ2-1, with D hard to call. The clonotype was recovered from a man between 35 and 55 years old in good health and CMV-seronegative. Sequencing was performed on PBMCs. The CDR3 DNA reads TGCGCCAGCAGCTTGGCCCACAGTTACAATGAGCAGTTCTTC. This encodes CASSLAHSYNEQFF.